Below, 23 T cell receptor beta chains from the same sample are listed, as sequenced in a study of blood T cell repertoires in COVID-19. Libraries were prepared by immunoSEQ multiplex PCR; TCRdb keeps only in-frame clonotypes and omits some of them. This sample has approximately 260,000 clones; around 82% occur once, and the top ten carry approximately 4.9%. The material sequenced was peripheral blood. These receptors were taken from a woman older than 75 with active or convalescent COVID-19.

The chain employs TRBV4-1 and TRBJ2-5, with 7 bases that match TRBD2. This CDR3 is 16 amino acids long. Germline trimming cut 0 bases from V and 2 bases from J; bases unmatched to any gene: 6. Germline V gene data show CDR1 as MGHRA and CDR2 as YSYEKL. CDR3 residues: CASSQDRLRGQETQYF. In DNA form, the CDR3 reads TGCGCCAGCAGCCAAGATCGTCTGCGGGGGCAAGAGACCCAGTACTTC.

This chain links TRBV19 with TRBJ1-6; 8 nucleotides match TRBD1. The germline V gene has CDR1 LNHDA and CDR2 SQIVND (reference sequence). The CDR3 loop spans 13 amino acids. The V gene end was trimmed by 8 bases and the J gene end by 8 bases; junction bases not matched to a gene: 5. The CDR3 region has the DNA TGTGCCAGTGCTCGGGACAGGTATTCACCCCTCCACTTT. It yields the protein CASARDRYSPLHF.

The chain has TRBV2 and TRBJ1-2; D may be TRBD1 (5 bases). Trimming took 5 bases from V and 3 from J, leaving 16 bases between them. Germline-derived CDR1 and CDR2 are SNHLY and FYNNEI. CDR3 length: 15 amino acids. CDR3 sequence: CASSYTTGDHYGYTF. CDR3 coding DNA: TGTGCCAGCAGTTACACTACAGGAGATCACTATGGCTACACCTTC.

The chain joins TRBV3-1 (or the pseudogene TRBV3-2) to TRBJ2-6, with 7 bases aligning to TRBD1. There are 18 residues in the CDR3. V lost 1 base to trimming and J lost 4 bases; unmatched junction nucleotides: 10. Germline assignment: CDR1 LGHDT and CDR2 YNNKEL (reference sequence). The CDR3 protein is CASSQGLLGGAGANVLTF. The CDR3 coding sequence is TGTGCCAGCAGCCAAGGTCTACTAGGGGGCGCGGGGGCCAACGTCCTGACTTTC.

The chain joins TRBV5-1 to TRBJ1-5, with D possibly being TRBD1 (6 bases). This CDR3 contains 15 residues. CDR1 and CDR2 (germline): SGHRS, YFSETQ. V lost 0 bases, J lost 5 bases, and 12 bases lay in between. This chain's CDR3 is CASSLVAGGDQPQHF. CDR3 nucleotide sequence: TGCGCCAGCAGCTTGGTAGCGGGGGGCGATCAGCCCCAGCATTTT.

The chain combines TRBV3-1 (or the pseudogene TRBV3-2) with TRBJ2-1; 12 nucleotides agree with TRBD2. With 3 bases clipped from V and 10 bases from J, the junction kept 10 bases outside the gene matches. The CDR3 has 16 amino acids. Germline lookup yields CDR1 LGHDT and CDR2 YNNKEL (reference sequence). The CDR3 coding sequence is TGTGCCAGCAGCCAGGGGAGACTAGCGGGAGAAGGGGAGCAGTTCTTC. Its translation is CASSQGRLAGEGEQFF.

The chain couples TRBV2 to TRBJ2-1, with TRBD1 identical over 9 bases. CDR3 length equals 15 residues. CDR1 SNHLY and CDR2 FYNNEI come from the germline V gene. V gave up 3 bases and J gave up 6 bases; unmatched junction bases: 6. In DNA form, the CDR3 reads TGTGCCAGCAGTGACGCCGGGACAGGGCGCAATGAGCAGTTCTTC. It translates to CASSDAGTGRNEQFF.

This clone appeared a few times. V is TRBV10-1 and J is TRBJ2-3; 7 bases align to TRBD2. After removal of 4 bases from V and 4 bases from J, the junction contained 8 bases not matched to a gene. CDR1 and CDR2 (germline): WNHNN, SYGVQD (reference sequence). The CDR3 runs to 15 residues. The chain's CDR3 is CASSGSRTRADTQYF. The CDR3, as DNA: TGCGCCAGCAGTGGGTCGCGGACTAGAGCAGATACGCAGTATTTT.

This rearrangement joins TRBV5-1 to TRBJ2-5, with TRBD2 identical over 13 bases. V trimming: 4 bases; J trimming: 2 bases; junction bases outside the gene matches: 5. CDR1 and CDR2 (germline): SGHRS, YFSETQ. CDR3 length equals 16 residues. The CDR3: CASSPGGLAGQETQYF. CDR3 coding DNA: TGCGCCAGCAGCCCCGGGGGACTAGCGGGGCAAGAGACCCAGTACTTC.

This chain uses TRBV6-5 with TRBJ1-2; TRBD1 aligns across 10 bases. V lost 2 bases and J lost 5; bases outside the gene matches: 2. Germline V CDR1 and CDR2: MNHEY, SVGAGI. CDR3 length equals 14 residues. The CDR3 reads CASSYGTGAYGYTF. CDR3 coding DNA: TGTGCCAGCAGTTACGGGACAGGGGCTTATGGCTACACCTTC.

The V gene is TRBV5-1, the J gene TRBJ2-2; maybe TRBD1 (6 bases). The CDR3 extends over 15 amino acids. V was pared by 6 bases and J by 0 bases, with 12 bases between. Germline V gene sequence: CDR1 SGHRS, CDR2 YFSETQ. The chain's CDR3 is CASNQGSTNTGELFF. CDR3 in DNA: TGCGCCAGCAACCAGGGGTCCACGAACACCGGGGAGCTGTTTTTT. Variable domain in full (rest from reference TRBV5-1 and TRBJ2-2): KAGVTQTPRYLIKTRGQQVTLSCSPISGHRSVSWYQQTPGQGLQFLFEYFSETQRNKGNFPGRFSGRQFSNSRSEMNVSTLELGDSALYLCASNQGSTNTGELFFGEGSRLTVL.

The chain joins TRBV28 to TRBJ1-6; tentative D call: TRBD1 (6 bases). The V gene's germline CDR1 is MDHEN and CDR2 SYDVKM. This CDR3 is built from 15 residues. V dropped 6 bases and J dropped 10 bases, with 19 bases sitting between them. CDR3 DNA: TGTGCCAGCAGCCCCGGGGGGAGGAGGGGGTCACCCCTCCACTTT. It codes for CASSPGGRRGSPLHF.

Concerning this clone: At the DNA level, this CDR3 is encoded by other sequences in the same sample as well. V usage is TRBV28 and J usage is TRBJ1-2, with 7 bases aligning to TRBD1. Unmatched junction bases numbered 3, after V lost 5 bases and J lost 3 bases. Germline V gene sequence: CDR1 MDHEN, CDR2 SYDVKM. There are 13 residues in the CDR3. CDR3 protein: CASSLGQYYGYTF. The CDR3 DNA sequence: TGTGCCAGCAGTCTGGGACAGTACTATGGCTACACCTTC.

CDR3 nucleotide sequence: TGTGCCAGCAGTCGCCGACAGGATCCTGAAAAACTGTTTTTT. Amino acid sequence: CASSRRQDPEKLFF. The chain carries TRBV6-6 and TRBJ1-4, with a tentative D call TRBD1 (6 bases). Germline V gene lookup returns CDR1 MNHNY and CDR2 SVGAGI (reference sequence). The CDR3 spans 14 residues. V was shortened by 5 bases and J by 7 bases, with 14 bases between the two germline ends.

The V and J genes are TRBV29-1 and TRBJ2-1; TRBD2 agrees at 10 bases. V trimming: 4 bases; J trimming: 10 bases; junction bases outside the gene matches: 7. CDR1 is SQVTM, CDR2 ANQGSEA, per germline. The CDR3 sequence is 13 residues long. CDR3 sequence: CSVATSGLGEQFF. In DNA form, the CDR3 reads TGCAGCGTTGCGACTAGCGGGTTAGGGGAGCAGTTCTTC.

This clone was seen once. The V gene is TRBV27, the J gene TRBJ2-1, with TRBD1 as a possible D gene (5 bases). The germline CDR1 and CDR2 sequences are MNHEY and SMNVEV (reference sequence). The CDR3 is 17 amino acids. V was pared by 4 bases and J by 6 bases, with 22 bases between. CDR3 DNA sequence: TGTGCCAGCAGTTCCCTGGGGCTTAACCCGATCTCCAATGAGCAGTTCTTC. It encodes CASSSLGLNPISNEQFF.

The rearrangement joins TRBV6-5 to TRBJ1-1; 9 nucleotides match TRBD1. V trimming: 8 bases; J trimming: 4 bases; junction bases outside the gene matches: 5. This CDR3 contains 13 residues. Germline V gene data show CDR1 as MNHEY and CDR2 as SVGAGI. The DNA of the CDR3 is TGTGCCAGCTCCGGGGACAGGGTCACTGAAGCTTTCTTT. The encoded protein is CASSGDRVTEAFF.

This clone was seen just once. The rearrangement joins TRBV28 to TRBJ1-1, with 9 bases that match TRBD1. The V and J ends lost 5 bases and 1 base, in that order; junction bases with no gene match: 5. Germline lookup yields CDR1 MDHEN and CDR2 SYDVKM. CDR3 size: 15 residues. CDR3 bases: TGTGCCAGCAGTCCGCCGGGACAGGGGAACACTGAAGCTTTCTTT. Its translation is CASSPPGQGNTEAFF.

This chain uses TRBV11-2 with TRBJ2-7; TRBD1 agrees at 10 bases. From germline, CDR1 is SGHAT and CDR2 FQNNGV. V lost 1 base, J lost 3 bases, and 3 bases stayed unmatched. This CDR3 region has 15 residues. The chain's CDR3 is CASSLARTGGYEQYF. The CDR3 nucleotides read TGTGCCAGCAGCTTAGCCCGGACAGGGGGCTACGAGCAGTACTTC.

The V gene is TRBV5-1, the J gene TRBJ2-7; TRBD1 matches 7 bases. Germline V gives CDR1 SGHRS, CDR2 YFSETQ. There are 15 residues in the CDR3. The V gene end was trimmed by 4 bases and the J gene end by 0 bases; junction bases not matched to a gene: 7. The CDR3, as DNA: TGCGCCAGCAGCCCCGACAGGGTTGACTCCTACGAGCAGTACTTC. Translation: CASSPDRVDSYEQYF.

The chain carries TRBV5-5 and TRBJ2-7; TRBD2 is a possible D gene (6 bases). V was shortened by 0 bases and J by 5 bases, with 15 bases between the two germline ends. This CDR3 region has 15 residues. Germline V gene data show CDR1 as SGHKS and CDR2 as YYEKEE (reference sequence). The CDR3 DNA sequence: TGTGCCAGCAGCTTGGATCGTCAGGGACTTAACGAGCAGTACTTC. Its protein is CASSLDRQGLNEQYF.

There are a few counts of this clone. CDR3 amino acids: CATSDHGTGKNEKLFF. DNA for the CDR3: TGTGCCACCAGTGACCACGGGACAGGGAAAAATGAAAAACTGTTTTTT. This rearrangement joins TRBV24-1 to TRBJ1-4; 9 nucleotides match TRBD1. The germline gives CDR1 KGHDR, CDR2 SFDVKD. The V segment lost 4 bases and the J segment 5 bases; nucleotides outside the gene matches: 7. The CDR3 spans 16 residues.

The rearrangement links TRBV30 to TRBJ2-7; TRBD1 aligns across 10 bases. The CDR3 covers 13 residues. The germline V gene has CDR1 GTSNPN and CDR2 SVGIG (reference sequence). V was pared by 3 bases and J by 7 bases, with 6 bases of the junction left unmatched. The CDR3 protein is CAWRRQGAREQYF. Written as DNA, the CDR3 is TGTGCCTGGAGGCGACAGGGGGCGCGAGAGCAGTACTTC. Filled out from reference TRBV30 and TRBJ2-7, the complete variable domain reads SQTIHQWPATLVQPVGSPLSLECTVEGTSNPNLYWYRQAAGRGLQLLFYSVGIGQISSEVPQNLSASRPQDRQFILSSKKLLLSDSGFYLCAWRRQGAREQYFGPGTRLTVT.